This T cell receptor (beta chain) was identified in a study of blood T cell repertoires in COVID-19. V shed 3 bases and J shed 4 bases, with 16 bases lying between them. This CDR3 is built from 16 residues. The germline V gene has CDR1 MNHEY and CDR2 SMNVEV (reference sequence). This clone occurred a few times. Generated by immunoSEQ multiplex PCR, the TCRdb table keeps only in-frame clones and is missing some. The data show 140,000 to 150,000 clones, with approximately 81% seen just once and around two fifths held by the top ten. Sequencing was performed on peripheral blood. The V call is TRBV27, the J call TRBJ2-1, with D perhaps matching TRBD2 (6 bases). The clonotype comes from a human donor in a cohort sampled during active COVID-19. CDR3 nucleotide sequence: TGTGCCAGCAGTTTGGGTAAGGGACTTCGGTACAATGAGCAGTTCTTC. Amino acid sequence: CASSLGKGLRYNEQFF.